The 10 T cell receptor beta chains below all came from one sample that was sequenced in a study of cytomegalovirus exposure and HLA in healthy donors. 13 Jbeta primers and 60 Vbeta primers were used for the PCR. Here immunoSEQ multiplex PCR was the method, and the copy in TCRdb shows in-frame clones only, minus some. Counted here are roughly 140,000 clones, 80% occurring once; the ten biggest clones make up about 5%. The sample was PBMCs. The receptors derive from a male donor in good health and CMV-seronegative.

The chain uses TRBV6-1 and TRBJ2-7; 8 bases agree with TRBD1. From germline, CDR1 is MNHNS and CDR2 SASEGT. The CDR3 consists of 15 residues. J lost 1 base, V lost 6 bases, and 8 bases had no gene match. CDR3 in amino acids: CASSSTGTGSYEQYF. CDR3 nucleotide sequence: TGTGCCAGCAGCAGCACCGGGACAGGATCCTACGAGCAGTACTTC.

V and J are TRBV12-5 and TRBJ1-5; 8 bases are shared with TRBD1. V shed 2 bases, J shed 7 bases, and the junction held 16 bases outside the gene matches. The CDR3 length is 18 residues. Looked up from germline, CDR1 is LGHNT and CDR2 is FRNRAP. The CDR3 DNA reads TGTGCTAGTGGTTTGACACTTGCCAGGGGGCGCGTGGGCCAGCCCCAGCATTTT. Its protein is CASGLTLARGRVGQPQHF.

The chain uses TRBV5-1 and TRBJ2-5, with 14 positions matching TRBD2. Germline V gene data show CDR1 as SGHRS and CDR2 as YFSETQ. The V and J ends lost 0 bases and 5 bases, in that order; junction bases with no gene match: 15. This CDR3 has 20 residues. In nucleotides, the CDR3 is TGCGCCAGCAGCTTGGTTGCCCCCGGGACTAGCGGGGGCCGCCGGGAGACCCAGTACTTC. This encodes CASSLVAPGTSGGRRETQYF.

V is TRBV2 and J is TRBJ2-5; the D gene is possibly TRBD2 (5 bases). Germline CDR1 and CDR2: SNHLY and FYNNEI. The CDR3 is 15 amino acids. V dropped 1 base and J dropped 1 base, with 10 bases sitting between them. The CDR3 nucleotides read TGTGCCAGCAGTGAAGGACTAACCTTCCAAGAGACCCAGTACTTC. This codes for CASSEGLTFQETQYF.

CDR3 sequence: CASARQGGSYNEQFF. In nucleotides, the CDR3 is TGTGCCAGCGCAAGACAGGGTGGCTCCTACAATGAGCAGTTCTTC. The V call is TRBV19, the J call TRBJ2-1; 7 bases fit TRBD1. The V and J ends lost 9 bases and 0 bases, in that order; junction bases with no gene match: 8. CDR1 is LNHDA and CDR2 is SQIVND in the germline V gene (reference sequence). This CDR3 is built from 15 residues.

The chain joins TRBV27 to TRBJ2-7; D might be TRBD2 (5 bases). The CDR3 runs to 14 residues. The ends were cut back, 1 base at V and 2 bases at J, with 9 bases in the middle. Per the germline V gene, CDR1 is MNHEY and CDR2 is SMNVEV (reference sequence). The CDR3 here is CASSLLEAPYEQYF. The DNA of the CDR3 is TGTGCCAGCAGTTTATTGGAGGCCCCCTACGAGCAGTACTTC.

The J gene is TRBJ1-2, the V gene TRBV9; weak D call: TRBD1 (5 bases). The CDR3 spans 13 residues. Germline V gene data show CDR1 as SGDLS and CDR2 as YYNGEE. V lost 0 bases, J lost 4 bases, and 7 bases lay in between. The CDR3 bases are TGTGCCAGCAGCGTAGCCGACAGCTATGGCTACACCTTC. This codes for CASSVADSYGYTF.

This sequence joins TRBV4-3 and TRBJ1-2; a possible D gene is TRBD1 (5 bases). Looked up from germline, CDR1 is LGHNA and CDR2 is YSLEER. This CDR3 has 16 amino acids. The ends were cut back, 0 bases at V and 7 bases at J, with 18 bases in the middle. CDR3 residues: CASSQDPRLAGFGYTF. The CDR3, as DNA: TGCGCCAGCAGCCAAGATCCGAGGTTGGCAGGGTTTGGCTACACCTTC.

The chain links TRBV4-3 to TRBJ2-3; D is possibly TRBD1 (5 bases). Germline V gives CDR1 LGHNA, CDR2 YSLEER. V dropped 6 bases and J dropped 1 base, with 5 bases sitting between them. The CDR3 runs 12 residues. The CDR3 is CASRGGTDTQYF. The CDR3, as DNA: TGCGCCAGCAGAGGGGGCACAGATACGCAGTATTTT.

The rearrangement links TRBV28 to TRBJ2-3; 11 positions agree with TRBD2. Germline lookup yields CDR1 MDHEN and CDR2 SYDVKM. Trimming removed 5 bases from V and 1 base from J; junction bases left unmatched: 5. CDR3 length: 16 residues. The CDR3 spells CASSLLAGARTDTQYF. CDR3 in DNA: TGTGCCAGCAGTCTACTAGCGGGGGCTCGCACAGATACGCAGTATTTT.